This T cell receptor (beta chain) was documented in a study of OX40 agonist ivuxolimab in advanced cancers. Concerning the study at large: Ivuxolimab was a fully human IgG2 agonistic monoclonal antibody targeting the costimulatory receptor OX40 (CD134). Intravenous ivuxolimab was administered to patients every 2 weeks at six dose levels: 0.01, 0.1, 0.3, 1.5, 3 and 10 mg/kg. Of the 50 to 55 patients in dose escalation, some 20 had hepatocellular carcinoma, around 15 had melanoma, 9 had renal cell carcinoma and 9 had head and neck cancer. The dose-escalation cohort was around 84% male with a mean age of roughly 62 years, ranging from roughly 23 to 85. Patients were allowed to have had prior anti-PD-1, anti-PD-L1 or anti-CTLA-4 therapy, and 40% of the dose-escalation patients had been treated with checkpoint inhibitors. Partial responses were achieved by three dose-escalation patients, of whom one had hepatocellular carcinoma and two had cutaneous melanoma. Peripheral TCRbeta sequencing aimed to test whether ivuxolimab altered TCR sequence diversity and caused clonal T-cell expansion. The paper describes the monotherapy dose-escalation part (N = 52 patients) of the phase I trial of ivuxolimab. Study-level results and caveats: In partial responders in the 0.1-3.0 mg/kg groups, normalized peripheral clonal expansion was found to be among the lowest, especially among CD8+ T cells. At doses of 0.1 to 3.0 mg/kg, clonal expansion of both CD4+ and CD8+ blood T cells was observed from baseline to week 6. After ivuxolimab, CD8+ T cells had more expanded clones than CD4+ T cells on average. The antigen specificity of the clonally expanded peripheral T cells was not determined. Low levels of normalized T-cell clonal expansion were also seen in some patients who did not respond.

The trial excluded patients who had a history of autoimmune disease or were on systemic immunosuppression. Peripheral blood for TCR sequencing was collected from all dose cohorts at baseline, on cycle 4 day 1, and on cycle 7 day 1. The samples were taken from a phase I, first-in-human, multicenter, open-label dose-escalation trial of ivuxolimab. Adults with locally advanced or metastatic melanoma, renal cell, hepatocellular, or head and neck squamous cell carcinoma were enrolled in the trial. Before TCR sequencing, CD4+ T cells and CD8+ T cells were sorted from peripheral blood as separate populations. Note on this clone: Which antigen it targets is not known. Base qualities are not recorded, but no much larger clone differs from it by a single base.

At the junction V is shortened by 5 bases and J by 0 bases, with 11 bases in between. Including the terminal cysteine and phenylalanine, the CDR3 comprises 14 residues. The DNA shown is the 42-base CDR3, in frame from base 1. The germline V gene (reference sequence) specifies LNHNV as CDR1 and YYDKDF as CDR2. Genomic DNA was isolated from the sorted cells so that the TCRbeta CDR3 region could be sequenced. TCRbeta CDR3 regions were sequenced using the immunoSEQ Assay. This is the immuneACCESS table as TCRdb keeps it, with only in-frame sequences that have V and J called. A part of the clones is gone; compared with another copy, unresolved V genes explain less than half, and the rest is unexplained. This sample gives 20,000 to 25,000 clones in total; less than 90% of them show up just once. Around 15% of the sample is taken by the ten largest.

The material sequenced was CD4+ or CD8+ T cells sorted from blood, taken in a trial of the OX40 agonist ivuxolimab. The receptor comes from an adult with an advanced solid tumor such as melanoma, head and neck, liver or kidney cancer. Here the chain combines TRBV15 and TRBJ2-7; the D element might be TRBD1 or TRBD2, as each aligns at 5 bases. CDR3 loop: CATSPSGPSYEQYF. The DNA sequence follows: TGTGCCACCAGCCCGTCGGGGCCCTCCTACGAGCAGTACTTC.